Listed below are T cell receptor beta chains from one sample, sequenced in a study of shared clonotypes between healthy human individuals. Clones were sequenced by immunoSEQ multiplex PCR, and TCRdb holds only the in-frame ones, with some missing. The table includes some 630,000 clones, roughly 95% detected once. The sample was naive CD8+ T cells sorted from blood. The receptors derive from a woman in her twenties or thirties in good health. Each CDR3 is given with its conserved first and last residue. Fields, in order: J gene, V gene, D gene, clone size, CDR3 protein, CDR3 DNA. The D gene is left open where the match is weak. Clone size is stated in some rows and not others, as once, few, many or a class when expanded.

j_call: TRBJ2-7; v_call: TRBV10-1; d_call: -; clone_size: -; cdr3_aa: CASSAGISYEQYF; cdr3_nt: TGCGCCAGCAGTGCGGGCATCTCCTACGAGCAGTACTTC
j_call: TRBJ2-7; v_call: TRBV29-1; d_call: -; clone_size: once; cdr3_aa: CSVTDRFSYEQYF; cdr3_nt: TGCAGCGTTACGGACAGATTTTCCTACGAGCAGTACTTC
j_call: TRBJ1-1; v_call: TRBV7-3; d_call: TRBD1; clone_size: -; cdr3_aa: CASSPGTGPTEAFF; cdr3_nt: TGTGCCAGCAGCCCCGGGACAGGGCCTACTGAAGCTTTCTTT
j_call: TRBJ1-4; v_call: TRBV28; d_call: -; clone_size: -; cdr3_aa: CASSLVNSHEKLFF; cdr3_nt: TGTGCCAGCAGTTTAGTCAATAGCCATGAAAAACTGTTTTTT
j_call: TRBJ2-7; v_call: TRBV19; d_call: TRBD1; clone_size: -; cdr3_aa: CASSMFTGGFYEQYF; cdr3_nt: TGTGCCAGTAGTATGTTCACAGGGGGCTTCTACGAGCAGTACTTC
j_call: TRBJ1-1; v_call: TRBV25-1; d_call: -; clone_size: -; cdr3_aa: CASSEGLRDTEAFF; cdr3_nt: TGTGCCAGCAGTGAGGGGCTTCGGGACACTGAAGCTTTCTTT
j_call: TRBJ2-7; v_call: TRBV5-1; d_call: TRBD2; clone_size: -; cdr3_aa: CASSLGEGIYEQYF; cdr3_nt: TGCGCCAGCAGCTTGGGGGAGGGGATCTACGAGCAGTACTTC
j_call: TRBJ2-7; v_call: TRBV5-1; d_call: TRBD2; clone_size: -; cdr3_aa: CASSWGTAGGSYEQYF; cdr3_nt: TGCGCCAGCAGCTGGGGAACGGCGGGAGGGTCCTACGAGCAGTACTTC
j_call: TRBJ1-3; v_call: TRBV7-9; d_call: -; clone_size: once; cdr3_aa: CASSLGPGNTIYF; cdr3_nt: TGTGCCAGCAGCTTAGGTCCAGGAAACACCATATATTTT
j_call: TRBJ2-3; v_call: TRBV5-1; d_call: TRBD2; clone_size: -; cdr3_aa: CASSHSSGRAEEQYF; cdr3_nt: TGCGCCAGCAGCCACTCTAGCGGGAGGGCCGAAGAGCAGTATTTT
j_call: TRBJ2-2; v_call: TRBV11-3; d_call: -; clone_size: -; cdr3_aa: CASSLGIEDTGELFF; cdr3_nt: TGTGCCAGCAGTTTAGGGATCGAGGACACCGGGGAGCTGTTTTTT
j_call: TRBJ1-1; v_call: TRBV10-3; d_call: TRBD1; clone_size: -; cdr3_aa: CAISEGQGVEAFF; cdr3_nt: TGTGCCATCAGTGAGGGACAGGGAGTTGAAGCTTTCTTT
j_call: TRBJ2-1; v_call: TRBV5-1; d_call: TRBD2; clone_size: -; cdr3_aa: CASSFRTSGSSYNEQFF; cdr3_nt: TGCGCCAGCAGCTTTAGAACTAGCGGGAGCTCCTACAATGAGCAGTTCTTC
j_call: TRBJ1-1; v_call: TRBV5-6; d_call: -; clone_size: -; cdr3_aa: CASSQGFFAAAYNTEAFF; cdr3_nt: TGTGCCAGCAGCCAGGGGTTCTTCGCGGCCGCTTACAACACTGAAGCTTTCTTT
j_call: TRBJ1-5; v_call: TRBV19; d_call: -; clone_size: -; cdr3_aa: CASSMQEFNQPQHF; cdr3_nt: TGTGCCAGTAGTATGCAGGAGTTCAATCAGCCCCAGCATTTT
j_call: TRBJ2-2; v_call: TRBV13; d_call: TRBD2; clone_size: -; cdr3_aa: CASSLTPGGTSGRASGELFF; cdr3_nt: TGTGCCAGCAGCTTAACACCAGGGGGGACTAGCGGGAGGGCCTCCGGGGAGCTGTTTTTT
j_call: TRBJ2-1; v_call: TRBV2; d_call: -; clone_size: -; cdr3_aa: CASSDGRSSYNEQFF; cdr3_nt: TGTGCCAGCAGTGACGGTCGGAGCTCCTACAATGAGCAGTTCTTC
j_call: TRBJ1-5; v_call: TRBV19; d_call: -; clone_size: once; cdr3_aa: CASSIDIETGSNQPQHF; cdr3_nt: TGTGCCAGTAGTATAGATATCGAGACAGGTAGCAATCAGCCCCAGCATTTT
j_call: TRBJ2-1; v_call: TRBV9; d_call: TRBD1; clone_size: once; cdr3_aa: CASSTGGGEQFF; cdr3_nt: TGTGCCAGCAGCACAGGGGGAGGAGAGCAGTTCTTC
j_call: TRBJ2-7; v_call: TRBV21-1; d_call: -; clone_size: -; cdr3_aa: CASCAERRTYEQYF; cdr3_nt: TGTGCCAGCTGTGCAGAGCGCCGGACCTACGAGCAGTACTTC
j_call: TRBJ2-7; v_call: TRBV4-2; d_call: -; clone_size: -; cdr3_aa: CASSQQAGRSYEQYF; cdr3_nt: TGTGCCAGCAGCCAACAAGCGGGCCGCTCCTACGAGCAGTACTTC
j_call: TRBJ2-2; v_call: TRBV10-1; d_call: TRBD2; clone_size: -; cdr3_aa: CASSGGSGSGTGELFF; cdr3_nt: TGCGCCAGCAGTGGGGGTAGCGGGAGCGGTACCGGGGAGCTGTTTTTT
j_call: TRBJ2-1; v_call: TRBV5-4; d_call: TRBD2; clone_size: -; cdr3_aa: CASSLRGSGNEQFF; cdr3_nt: TGTGCCAGCAGCTTACGCGGGAGCGGGAATGAGCAGTTCTTC
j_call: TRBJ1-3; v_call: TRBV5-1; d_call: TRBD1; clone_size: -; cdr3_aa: CASSLAWDRSSGNTIYF; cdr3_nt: TGCGCCAGCAGCTTGGCCTGGGACAGGAGCTCTGGAAACACCATATATTTT
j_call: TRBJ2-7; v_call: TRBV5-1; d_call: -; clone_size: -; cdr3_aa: CASSLVGETHEQYF; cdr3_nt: TGCGCCAGCAGCTTGGTGGGAGAAACCCACGAGCAGTACTTC
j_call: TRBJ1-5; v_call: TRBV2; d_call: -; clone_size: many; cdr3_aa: CASSESATTGYQPQHF; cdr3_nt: TGTGCCAGCAGTGAAAGTGCGACAACAGGTTACCAGCCCCAGCATTTT
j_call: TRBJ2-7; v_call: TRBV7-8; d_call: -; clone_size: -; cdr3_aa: CASSLGVTANYEQYF; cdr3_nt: TGTGCCAGCAGCTTAGGCGTGACCGCGAACTACGAGCAGTACTTC
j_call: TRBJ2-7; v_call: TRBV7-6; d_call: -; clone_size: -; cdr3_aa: CASSLELRGHEQYF; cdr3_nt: TGTGCCAGCAGCTTAGAATTGAGGGGCCACGAGCAGTACTTC
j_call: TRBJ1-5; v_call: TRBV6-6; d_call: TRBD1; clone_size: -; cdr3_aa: CASSYTGTGVNQPQHF; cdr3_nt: TGTGCCAGCAGTTATACCGGGACAGGGGTCAATCAGCCCCAGCATTTT
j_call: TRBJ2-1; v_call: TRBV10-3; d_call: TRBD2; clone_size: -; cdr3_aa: CAITLAGGPDEQFF; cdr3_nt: TGTGCCATCACCTTAGCGGGAGGGCCGGATGAGCAGTTCTTC
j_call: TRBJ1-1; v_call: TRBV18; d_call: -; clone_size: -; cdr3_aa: CASSPPPTVIGTEAFF; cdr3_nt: TGTGCCAGCTCACCCCCCCCGACAGTAATAGGCACTGAAGCTTTCTTT
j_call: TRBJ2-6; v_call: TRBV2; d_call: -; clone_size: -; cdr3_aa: CASSSRTYRYKSGQRPDF; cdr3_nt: TGTGCCAGCAGTAGCCGTACTTACCGATACAAGTCGGGCCAACGTCCTGACTTC
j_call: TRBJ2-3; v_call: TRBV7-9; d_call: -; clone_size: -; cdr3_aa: CASSLNPASSTDTQYF; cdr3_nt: TGTGCCAGCAGCTTAAATCCGGCCTCTAGCACAGATACGCAGTATTTT
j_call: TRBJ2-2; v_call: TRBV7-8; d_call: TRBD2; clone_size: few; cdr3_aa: CASSPKAAGVNTGELFF; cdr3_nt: TGTGCCAGCAGCCCCAAAGCAGCGGGAGTGAATACCGGGGAGCTGTTTTTT
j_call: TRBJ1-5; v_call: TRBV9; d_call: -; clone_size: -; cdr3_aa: CASSVGSNQPQHF; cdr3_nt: TGTGCCAGCAGCGTAGGCAGCAATCAGCCCCAGCATTTT
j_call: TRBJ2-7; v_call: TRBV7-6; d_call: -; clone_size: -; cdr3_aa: CASSLGTHYEQYF; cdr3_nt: TGTGCCAGCAGCTTAGGGACCCACTACGAGCAGTACTTC
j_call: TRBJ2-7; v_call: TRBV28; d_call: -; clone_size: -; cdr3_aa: CASSYYGAPYEQYF; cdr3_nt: TGTGCCAGCAGTTATTATGGGGCCCCCTACGAGCAGTACTTC
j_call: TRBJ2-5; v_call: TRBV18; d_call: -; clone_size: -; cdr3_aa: CASSPPELKTQYF; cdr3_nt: TGTGCCAGCTCACCACCGGAGCTCAAGACCCAGTACTTC
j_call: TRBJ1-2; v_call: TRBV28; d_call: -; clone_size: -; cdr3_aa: CASSHMGVGGVNGYTF; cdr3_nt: TGTGCCAGCAGTCACATGGGTGTGGGGGGCGTTAACGGCTACACCTTC
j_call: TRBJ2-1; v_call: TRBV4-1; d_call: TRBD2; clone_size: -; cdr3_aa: CASSRIIPGLGHNEQFF; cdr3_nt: TGCGCCAGCAGCCGAATCATCCCGGGACTAGGCCACAATGAGCAGTTCTTC
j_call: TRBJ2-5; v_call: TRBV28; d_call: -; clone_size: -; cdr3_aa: CASSPTPRTQETQYF; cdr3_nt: TGTGCCAGCAGTCCCACCCCGCGGACCCAAGAGACCCAGTACTTC
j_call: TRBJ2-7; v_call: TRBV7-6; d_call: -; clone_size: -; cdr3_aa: CASSLESGYEQYF; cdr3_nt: TGTGCCAGCAGCTTAGAGTCAGGGTACGAGCAGTACTTC
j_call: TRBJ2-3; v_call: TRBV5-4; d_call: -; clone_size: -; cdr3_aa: CASSLTPSSTDTQYF; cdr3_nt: TGTGCCAGCAGCTTGACGCCTAGCAGCACAGATACGCAGTATTTT
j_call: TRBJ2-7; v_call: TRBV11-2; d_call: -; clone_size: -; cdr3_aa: CASSLGGAVAGTYEQYF; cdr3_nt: TGTGCCAGCAGCTTAGGGGGGGCAGTAGCGGGTACCTACGAGCAGTACTTC
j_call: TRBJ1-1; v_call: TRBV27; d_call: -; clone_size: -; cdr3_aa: CASSLLRDRNTEAFF; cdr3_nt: TGTGCCAGCAGTTTACTGCGGGACCGAAACACTGAAGCTTTCTTT
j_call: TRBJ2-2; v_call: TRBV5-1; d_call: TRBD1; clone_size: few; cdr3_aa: CASSSGQGITGELFF; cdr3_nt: TGCGCCAGCAGCTCAGGACAGGGAATCACCGGGGAGCTGTTTTTT
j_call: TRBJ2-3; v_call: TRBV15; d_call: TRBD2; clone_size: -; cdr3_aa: CATSRDYGGGRATDTQYF; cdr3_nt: TGTGCCACCAGCAGAGATTATGGTGGCGGGAGGGCAACAGATACGCAGTATTTT
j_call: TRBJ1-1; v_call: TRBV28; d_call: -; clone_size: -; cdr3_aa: CASSDPSAMNTEAFF; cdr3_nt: TGTGCCAGCAGTGACCCCTCGGCGATGAACACTGAAGCTTTCTTT
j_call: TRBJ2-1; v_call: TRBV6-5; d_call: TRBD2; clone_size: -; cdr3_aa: CASSIGTSQYNEQFF; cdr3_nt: TGTGCCAGCAGTATTGGGACTAGTCAGTACAATGAGCAGTTCTTC